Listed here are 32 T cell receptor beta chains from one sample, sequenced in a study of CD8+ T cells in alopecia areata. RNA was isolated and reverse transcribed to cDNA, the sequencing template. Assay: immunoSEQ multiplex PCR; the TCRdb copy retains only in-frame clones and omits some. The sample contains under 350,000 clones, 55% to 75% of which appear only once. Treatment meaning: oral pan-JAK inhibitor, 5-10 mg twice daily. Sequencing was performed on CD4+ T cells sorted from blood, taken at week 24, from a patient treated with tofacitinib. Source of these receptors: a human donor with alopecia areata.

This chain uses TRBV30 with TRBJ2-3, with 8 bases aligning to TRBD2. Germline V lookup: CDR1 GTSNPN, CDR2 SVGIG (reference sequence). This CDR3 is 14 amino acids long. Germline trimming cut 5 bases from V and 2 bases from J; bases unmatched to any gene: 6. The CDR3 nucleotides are TGTGCCTGGGATGGACTAGCCCCCACAGATACGCAGTATTTT. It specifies CAWDGLAPTDTQYF.

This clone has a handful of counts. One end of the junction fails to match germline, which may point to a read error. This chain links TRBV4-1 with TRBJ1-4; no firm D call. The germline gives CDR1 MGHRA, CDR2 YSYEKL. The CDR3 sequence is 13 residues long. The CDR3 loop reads CASNQGGVEKLFF. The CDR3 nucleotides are TGCGCCAGCAACCAAGGAGGAGTTGAAAAACTGTTTTTT.

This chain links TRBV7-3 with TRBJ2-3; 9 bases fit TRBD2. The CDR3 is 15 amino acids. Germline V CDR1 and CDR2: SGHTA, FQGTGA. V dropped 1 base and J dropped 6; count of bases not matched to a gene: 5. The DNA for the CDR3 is TGTGCCAGCAGCTTAAGGGGACTAGCAACGGATACGCAGTATTTT. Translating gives CASSLRGLATDTQYF. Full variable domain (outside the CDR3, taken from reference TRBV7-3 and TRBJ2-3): GAGVSQTPSNKVTEKGKYVELRCDPISGHTALYWYRQSLGQGPEFLIYFQGTGAADDSGLPNDRFFAVRPEGSVSTLKIQRTERGDSAVYLCASSLRGLATDTQYFGPGTRLTVL.

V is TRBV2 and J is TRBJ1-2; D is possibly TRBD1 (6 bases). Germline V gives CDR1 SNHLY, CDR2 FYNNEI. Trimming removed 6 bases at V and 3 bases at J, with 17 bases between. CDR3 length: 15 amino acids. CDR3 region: CASRRTVKAHYGYTF. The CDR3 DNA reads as TGTGCCAGCAGGAGGACAGTAAAGGCCCACTATGGCTACACCTTC.

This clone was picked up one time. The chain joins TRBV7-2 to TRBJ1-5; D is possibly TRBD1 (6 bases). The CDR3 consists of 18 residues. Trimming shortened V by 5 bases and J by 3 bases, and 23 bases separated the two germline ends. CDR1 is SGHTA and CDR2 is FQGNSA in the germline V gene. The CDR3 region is CASSEYPLGGGNNQPQHF. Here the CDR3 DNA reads TGTGCCAGCAGCGAGTATCCCTTAGGAGGGGGAAACAATCAGCCCCAGCATTTT.

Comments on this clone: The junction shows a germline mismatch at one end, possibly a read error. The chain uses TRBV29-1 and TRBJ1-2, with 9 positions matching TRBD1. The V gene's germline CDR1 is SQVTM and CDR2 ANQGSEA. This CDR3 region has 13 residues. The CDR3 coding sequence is TGCAGCGCTGAACAGGGGGCGACCTATGGCTACACCTTC. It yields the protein CSAEQGATYGYTF. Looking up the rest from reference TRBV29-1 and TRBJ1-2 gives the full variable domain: SAVISQKPSRDICQRGTSLTIQCQVDSQVTMMFWYRQQPGQSLTLIATANQGSEATYESGFVIDKFPISRPNLTFSTLTVSNMSPEDSSIYLCSAEQGATYGYTFGSGTRLTVV.

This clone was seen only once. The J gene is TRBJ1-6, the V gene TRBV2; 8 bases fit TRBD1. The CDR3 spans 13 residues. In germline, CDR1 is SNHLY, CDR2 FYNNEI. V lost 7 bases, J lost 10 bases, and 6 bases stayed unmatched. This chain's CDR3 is CASKGQVGSPLHF. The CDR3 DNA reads TGTGCCAGCAAGGGACAGGTTGGCTCACCCCTCCACTTT.

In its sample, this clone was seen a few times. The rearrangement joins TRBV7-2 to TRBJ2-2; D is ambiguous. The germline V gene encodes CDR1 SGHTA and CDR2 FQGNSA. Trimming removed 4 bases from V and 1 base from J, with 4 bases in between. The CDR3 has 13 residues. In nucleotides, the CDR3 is TGTGCCAGCAGCTCTAAGAACACCGGGGAGCTGTTTTTT. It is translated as CASSSKNTGELFF.

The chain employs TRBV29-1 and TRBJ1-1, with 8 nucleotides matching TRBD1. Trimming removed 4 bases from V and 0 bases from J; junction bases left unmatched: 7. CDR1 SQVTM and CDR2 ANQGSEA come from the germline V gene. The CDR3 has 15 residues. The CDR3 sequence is CSVVVQGALNTEAFF. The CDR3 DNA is TGCAGCGTTGTAGTTCAGGGGGCTTTGAACACTGAAGCTTTCTTT.

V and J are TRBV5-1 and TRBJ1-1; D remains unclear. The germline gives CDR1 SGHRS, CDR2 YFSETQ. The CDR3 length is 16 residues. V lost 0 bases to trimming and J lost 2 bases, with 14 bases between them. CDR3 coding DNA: TGCGCCAGCAGCTTGGGGTCTGACAACCCCAACACTGAAGCTTTCTTT. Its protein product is CASSLGSDNPNTEAFF.

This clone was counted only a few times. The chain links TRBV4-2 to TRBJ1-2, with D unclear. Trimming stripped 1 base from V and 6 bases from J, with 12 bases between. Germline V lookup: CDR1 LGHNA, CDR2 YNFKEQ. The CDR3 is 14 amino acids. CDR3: CASSQVISRHGYTF. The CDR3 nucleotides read TGTGCCAGCAGCCAAGTCATCTCCCGGCATGGCTACACCTTC.

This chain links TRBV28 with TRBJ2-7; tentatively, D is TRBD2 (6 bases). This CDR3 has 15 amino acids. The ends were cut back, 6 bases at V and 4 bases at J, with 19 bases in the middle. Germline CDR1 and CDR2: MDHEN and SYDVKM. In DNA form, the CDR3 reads TGTGCCAGCAGCCTACCGGCGGAACGGGGGTACGAGCAGTACTTC. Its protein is CASSLPAERGYEQYF.

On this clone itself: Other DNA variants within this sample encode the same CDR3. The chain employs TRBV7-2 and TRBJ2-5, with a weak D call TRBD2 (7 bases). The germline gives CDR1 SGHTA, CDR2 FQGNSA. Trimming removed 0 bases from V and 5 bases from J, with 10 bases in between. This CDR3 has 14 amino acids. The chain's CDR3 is CASSLAGGQETQYF. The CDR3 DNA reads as TGTGCCAGCAGCTTAGCGGGGGGGCAGGAGACCCAGTACTTC. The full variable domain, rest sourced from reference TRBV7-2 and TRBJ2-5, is GAGVSQSPSNKVTEKGKDVELRCDPISGHTALYWYRQSLGQGLEFLIYFQGNSAPDKSGLPSDRFSAERTGGSVSTLTIQRTQQEDSAVYLCASSLAGGQETQYFGPGTRLLVL.

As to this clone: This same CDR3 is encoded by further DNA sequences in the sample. DNA of the CDR3: TGTGCCAGCAGCTTGAAGGGCGCAGATACGCAGTATTTT. It is translated as CASSLKGADTQYF. The V and J genes are TRBV5-6 and TRBJ2-3, with D uncertain. Looked up from germline, CDR1 is SGHDT and CDR2 is YYEEEE. The CDR3 consists of 13 residues. Trimming removed 1 base at V and 4 bases at J, with 7 bases between.

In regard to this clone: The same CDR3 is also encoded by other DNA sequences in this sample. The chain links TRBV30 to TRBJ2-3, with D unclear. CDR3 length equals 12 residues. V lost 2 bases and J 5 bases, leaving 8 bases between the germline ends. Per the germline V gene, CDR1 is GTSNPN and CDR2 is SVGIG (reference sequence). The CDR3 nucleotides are TGTGCCTGGAGTCTAGGAAGAGATACGCAGTATTTT. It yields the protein CAWSLGRDTQYF.

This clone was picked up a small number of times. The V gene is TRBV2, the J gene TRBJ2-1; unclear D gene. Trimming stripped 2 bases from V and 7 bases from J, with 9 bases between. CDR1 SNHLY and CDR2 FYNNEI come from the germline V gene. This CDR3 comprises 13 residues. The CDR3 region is CASSELGLNEQFF. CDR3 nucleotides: TGTGCCAGCAGTGAACTGGGTCTAAATGAGCAGTTCTTC.

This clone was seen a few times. The CDR3 DNA reads as TGCAGCGTAGAAACGACAGGCACAGATACGCAGTATTTT. It codes for CSVETTGTDTQYF. The chain combines TRBV29-1 with TRBJ2-3; D is possibly TRBD1 (5 bases). Trimming stripped 6 bases from V and 1 base from J, with 11 bases between. Germline values: CDR1 SQVTM, CDR2 ANQGSEA. The CDR3 covers 13 residues.

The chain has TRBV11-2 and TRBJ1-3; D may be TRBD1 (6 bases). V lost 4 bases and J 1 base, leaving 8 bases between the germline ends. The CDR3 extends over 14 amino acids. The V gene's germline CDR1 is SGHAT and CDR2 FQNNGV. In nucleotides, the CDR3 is TGTGCCAGCAGCTGGACAGAATCTGGAAACACCATATATTTT. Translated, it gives CASSWTESGNTIYF.

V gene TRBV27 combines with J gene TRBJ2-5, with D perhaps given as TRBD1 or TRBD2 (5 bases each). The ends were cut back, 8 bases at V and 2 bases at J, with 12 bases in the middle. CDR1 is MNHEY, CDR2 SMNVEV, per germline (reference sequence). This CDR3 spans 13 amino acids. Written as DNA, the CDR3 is TGTGCCAGCCCATGGGGGAGTCAAGAGACCCAGTACTTC. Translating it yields CASPWGSQETQYF.

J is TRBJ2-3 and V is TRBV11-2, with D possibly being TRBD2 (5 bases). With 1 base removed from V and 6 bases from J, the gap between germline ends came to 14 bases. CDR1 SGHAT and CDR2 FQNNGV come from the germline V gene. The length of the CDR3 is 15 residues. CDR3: CASSLVASHTDTQYF. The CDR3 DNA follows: TGTGCCAGCAGCTTAGTGGCTAGCCACACGGATACGCAGTATTTT.

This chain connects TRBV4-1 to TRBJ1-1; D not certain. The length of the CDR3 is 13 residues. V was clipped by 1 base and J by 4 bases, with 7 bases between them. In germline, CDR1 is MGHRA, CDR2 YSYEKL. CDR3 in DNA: TGCGCCAGCAGCCAAGGACCCGGCACTGAAGCTTTCTTT. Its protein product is CASSQGPGTEAFF.

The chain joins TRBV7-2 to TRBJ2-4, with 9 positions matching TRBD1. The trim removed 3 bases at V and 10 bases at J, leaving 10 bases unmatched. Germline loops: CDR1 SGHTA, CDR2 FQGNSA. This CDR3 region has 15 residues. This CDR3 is CASSFYTGQGLIQYF. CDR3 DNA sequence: TGTGCCAGCAGCTTTTACACGGGACAGGGTTTGATTCAGTACTTC.

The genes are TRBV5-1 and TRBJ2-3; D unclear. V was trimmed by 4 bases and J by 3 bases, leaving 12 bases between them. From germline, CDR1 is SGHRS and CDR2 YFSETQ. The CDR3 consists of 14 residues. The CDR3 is CASSQARSTDTQYF. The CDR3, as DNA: TGCGCCAGCAGCCAGGCTAGAAGTACAGATACGCAGTATTTT.

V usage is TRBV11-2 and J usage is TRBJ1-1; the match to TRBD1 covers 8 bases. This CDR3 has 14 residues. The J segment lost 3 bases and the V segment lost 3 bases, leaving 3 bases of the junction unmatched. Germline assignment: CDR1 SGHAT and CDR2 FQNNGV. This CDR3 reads CASSLTGEDTEAFF. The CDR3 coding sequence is TGTGCCAGCAGCTTGACAGGGGAAGACACTGAAGCTTTCTTT.

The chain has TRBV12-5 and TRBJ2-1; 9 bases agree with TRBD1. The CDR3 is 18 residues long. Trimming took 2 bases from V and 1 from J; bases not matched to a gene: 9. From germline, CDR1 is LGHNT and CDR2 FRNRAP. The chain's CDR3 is CASGLIPDGQGSYNEQFF. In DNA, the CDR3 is TGTGCTAGTGGTTTGATTCCCGACGGACAGGGGTCCTACAATGAGCAGTTCTTC.

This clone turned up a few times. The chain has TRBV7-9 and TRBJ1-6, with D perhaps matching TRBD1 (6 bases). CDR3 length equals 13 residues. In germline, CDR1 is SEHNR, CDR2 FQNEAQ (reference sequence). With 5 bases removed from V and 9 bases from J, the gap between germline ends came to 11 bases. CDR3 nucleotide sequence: TGTGCCAGCAGCCACCCCAGGGGTTCACCCCTCCACTTT. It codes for CASSHPRGSPLHF. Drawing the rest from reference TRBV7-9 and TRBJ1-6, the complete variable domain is DTGVSQNPRHKITKRGQNVTFRCDPISEHNRLYWYRQTLGQGPEFLTYFQNEAQLEKSRLLSDRFSAERPKGSFSTLEIQRTEQGDSAMYLCASSHPRGSPLHFGNGTRLTVT.

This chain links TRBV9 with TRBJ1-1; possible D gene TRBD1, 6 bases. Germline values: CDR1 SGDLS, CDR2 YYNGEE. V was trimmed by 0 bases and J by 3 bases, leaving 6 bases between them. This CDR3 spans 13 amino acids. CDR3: CASSVGQDTEAFF. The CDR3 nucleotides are TGTGCCAGCAGCGTAGGACAGGACACTGAAGCTTTCTTT.

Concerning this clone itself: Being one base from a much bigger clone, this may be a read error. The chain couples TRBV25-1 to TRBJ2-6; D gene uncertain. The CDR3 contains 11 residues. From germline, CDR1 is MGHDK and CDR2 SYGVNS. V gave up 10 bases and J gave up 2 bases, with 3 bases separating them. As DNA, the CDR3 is TGTGCCACCACTGGGGCCAACGTCCTGACTTTC. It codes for CATTGANVLTF.

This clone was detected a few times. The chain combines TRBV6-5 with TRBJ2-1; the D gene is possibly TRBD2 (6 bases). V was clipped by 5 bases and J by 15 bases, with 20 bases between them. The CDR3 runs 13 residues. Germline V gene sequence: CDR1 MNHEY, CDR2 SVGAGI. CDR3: CASSGSGLIKPFF. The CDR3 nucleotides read TGTGCCAGCAGTGGCTCAGGACTAATCAAGCCGTTCTTC.

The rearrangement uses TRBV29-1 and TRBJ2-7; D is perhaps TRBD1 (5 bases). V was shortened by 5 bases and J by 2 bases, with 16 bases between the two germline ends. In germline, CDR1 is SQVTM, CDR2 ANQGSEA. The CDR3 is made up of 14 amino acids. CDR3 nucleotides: TGCAGCGTTTTAGGGGCTGTAACGGCCTACGAGCAGTACTTC. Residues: CSVLGAVTAYEQYF.

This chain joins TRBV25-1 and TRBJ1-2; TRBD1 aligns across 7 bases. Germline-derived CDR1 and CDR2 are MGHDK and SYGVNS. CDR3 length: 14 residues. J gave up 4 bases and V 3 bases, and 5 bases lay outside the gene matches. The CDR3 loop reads CASSETGLSYGYTF. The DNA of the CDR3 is TGTGCCAGCAGTGAGACAGGGCTATCCTATGGCTACACCTTC.

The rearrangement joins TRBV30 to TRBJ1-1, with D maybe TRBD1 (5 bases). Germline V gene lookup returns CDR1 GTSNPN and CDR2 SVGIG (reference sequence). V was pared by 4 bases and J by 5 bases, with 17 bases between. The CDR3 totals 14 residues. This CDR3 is CAWIIGRVQTEAFF. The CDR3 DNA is TGTGCCTGGATCATAGGCAGGGTTCAAACTGAAGCTTTCTTT.